The sequence of this T cell receptor beta chain was determined in a study of blood T cells in healthy people across ages. The CDR3 loop spans 12 amino acids. V was shortened by 4 bases and J by 7 bases, with 11 bases between the two germline ends. The germline V gene encodes CDR1 SGHRS and CDR2 YFSETQ. Study outcomes and limitations: Estimated diversity across one million T cells was deemed an underestimate. Age advanced and TCR beta diversity per million T cells fell, roughly linearly.

Through a sample-barcoded 5' primer and a J-beta primer mix, a second PCR was run for about 7 to 12 cycles. TCRdb recomputed calls from the 5' RACE reads with MiXCR, one row per CDR3 protein. Counted here are approximately 850,000 distinct CDR3 sequences, under 45% occurring once; the ten biggest clones make up roughly 19%. Concerning this clonotype itself: Its target is unknown.

V is TRBV5-1 and J is TRBJ1-2; possibly TRBD1 for D (5 bases). The sequenced sample consisted of blood. This TCR derives from a man aged 55-75 years in good health. The CDR3, as DNA: TGCGCCAGCAGCAGTCGGGGCGGTGGCTACACCTTC. Its translation: CASSSRGGGYTF.